This T cell receptor (beta chain) is from a study of cytomegalovirus exposure and HLA in healthy donors. Study-wide findings and caveats: Testing in vitro showed a few CMV-associated chains specific for CMV antigens.

The CDR3 extends over 15 amino acids. Trimming shortened V by 4 bases and J by 4 bases, and 16 bases separated the two germline ends. Germline CDR1 MGHRA, CDR2 YSYEKL. Regarding this clone: The target antigen is unknown.

PCR employed 60 Vbeta and 13 Jbeta primers. Generated by immunoSEQ multiplex PCR, the TCRdb table keeps only in-frame clones and is missing some. Of about 65,000 clones in the sample, roughly two thirds were seen once. The specimen was PBMCs. This clonotype originated in a young man in good health and CMV-seronegative. V is TRBV4-1 and J is TRBJ1-1; D uncertain. The DNA of the CDR3 is TGCGCCAGCAGCCCCAGGAGGGTCGGAGGCACTGAAGCTTTCTTT. It is translated as CASSPRRVGGTEAFF.